This T cell receptor beta chain was recorded in a study of cytomegalovirus exposure and HLA in healthy donors. Study-wide results and caveats: Certain indistinguishable V segments, among them TRBV6-2 and TRBV6-3, were excluded.

About this clone: The antigen remains unidentified.

Primers for the PCR totalled 60 Vbeta and 13 Jbeta. As handled by the study authors: Per a later analysis, the number of unique TCR beta chains was around 79 million, of which 9 million to 14 million were shared. Data came from immunoSEQ multiplex PCR; TCRdb stores just in-frame clones and leaves some out. V and J calls and clone size come straight from that table; D and trimming were deduced from the DNA. The data contain about 130,000 clones, 80% of them singletons. CDR1 is GTSNPN, CDR2 SVGIG, per germline (reference sequence). Trimming took off 3 bases at V and 6 bases at J, with 20 bases between the two ends. This CDR3 region has 15 residues.

The V gene is TRBV30, the J gene TRBJ1-2, with D maybe TRBD1 (5 bases). The source is a man under 40 in good health and CMV-seronegative. Sequencing was done on a sample of PBMCs. For the CDR3, the DNA is TGTGCCTGGAGGGGGCGAGAACTCTACCTCAATGGCTACACCTTC. It translates to CAWRGRELYLNGYTF.